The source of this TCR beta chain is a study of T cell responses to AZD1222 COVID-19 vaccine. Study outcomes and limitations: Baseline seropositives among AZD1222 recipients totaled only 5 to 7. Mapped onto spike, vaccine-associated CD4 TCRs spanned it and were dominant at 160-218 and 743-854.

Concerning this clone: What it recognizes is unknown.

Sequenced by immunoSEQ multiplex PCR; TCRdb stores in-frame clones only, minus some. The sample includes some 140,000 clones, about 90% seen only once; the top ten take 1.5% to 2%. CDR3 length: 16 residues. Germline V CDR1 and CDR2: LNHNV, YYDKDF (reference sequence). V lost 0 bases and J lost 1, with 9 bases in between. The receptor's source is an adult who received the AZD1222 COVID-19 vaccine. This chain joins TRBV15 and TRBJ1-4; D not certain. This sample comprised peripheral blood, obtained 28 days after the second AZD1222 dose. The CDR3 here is CATSRDRAGTNEKLFF. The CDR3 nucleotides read TGTGCCACCAGCAGAGATCGGGCAGGAACTAATGAAAAACTGTTTTTT.